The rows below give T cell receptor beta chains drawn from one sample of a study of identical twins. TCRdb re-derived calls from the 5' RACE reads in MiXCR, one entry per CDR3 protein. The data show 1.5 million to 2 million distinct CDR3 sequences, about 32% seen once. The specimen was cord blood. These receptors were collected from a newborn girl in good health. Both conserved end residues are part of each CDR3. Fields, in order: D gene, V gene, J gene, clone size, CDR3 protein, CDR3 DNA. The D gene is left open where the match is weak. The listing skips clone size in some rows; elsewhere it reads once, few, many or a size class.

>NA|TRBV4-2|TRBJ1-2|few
CASSQELRGGYTF
TGTGCCAGCAGCCAAGAGCTTCGAGGTGGCTACACCTTC
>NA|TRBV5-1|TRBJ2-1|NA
CASSLGGGHYNEQFF
TGTGCCAGCAGCTTAGGCGGGGGCCACTACAATGAGCAGTTCTTC
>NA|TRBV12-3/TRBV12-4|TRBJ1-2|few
CASSLRGGEGSYGYTF
TGTGCCAGCAGTTTAAGGGGAGGGGAGGGATCCTATGGCTACACCTTC
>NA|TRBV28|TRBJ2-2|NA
CVSKVSRGGENTGELFF
TGTGTCAGCAAGGTTAGCCGCGGCGGGGAGAACACCGGGGAGCTGTTTTTT
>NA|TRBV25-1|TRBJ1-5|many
CASSGTGNQPQHF
TGTGCCAGCAGTGGGACAGGCAATCAGCCCCAGCATTTT
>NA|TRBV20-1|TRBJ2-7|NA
CSARAGGASYEQYF
TGCAGTGCTAGAGCGGGGGGCGCTTCCTACGAGCAGTACTTC
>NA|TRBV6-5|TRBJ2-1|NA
CASSYQGWNEQFF
TGTGCCAGCAGTTATCAGGGGTGGAATGAGCAGTTCTTC
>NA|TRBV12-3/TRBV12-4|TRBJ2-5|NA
CANSLAAQYF
TGTGCCAACAGTTTAGCGGCCCAGTACTTC
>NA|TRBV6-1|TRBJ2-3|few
CASSAVELVIGDTQYF
TGTGCCAGCAGTGCAGTCGAACTAGTGATTGGGGATACGCAGTATTTT
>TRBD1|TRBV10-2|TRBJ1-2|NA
CASIFRDRGNYGYTF
TGCGCCAGCATTTTCCGGGACAGGGGGAACTATGGCTACACCTTC
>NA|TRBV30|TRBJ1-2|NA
CAWSVGSGYIPNYGYTF
TGTGCCTGGAGTGTAGGTTCCGGTTACATCCCTAACTATGGCTACACCTTC
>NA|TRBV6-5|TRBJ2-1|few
CASSYGGVNYNEQFF
TGTGCCAGCAGTTACGGGGGAGTAAACTACAATGAGCAGTTCTTC
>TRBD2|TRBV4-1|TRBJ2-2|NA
CASSQGLGNTGELFF
TGCGCCAGCAGCCAGGGACTAGGCAACACCGGGGAGCTGTTTTTT
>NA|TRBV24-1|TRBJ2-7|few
CATSDPGQTYEQYF
TGTGCCACCAGTGATCCCGGACAGACCTACGAGCAGTACTTC
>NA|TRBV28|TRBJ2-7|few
CASSLGVDWEQYF
TGTGCCAGCAGTTTGGGTGTGGATTGGGAGCAGTACTTC
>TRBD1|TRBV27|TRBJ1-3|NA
CASSSSGTVVGTIYF
TGTGCCAGCAGTTCCTCCGGGACAGTGGTGGGCACCATATATTTT
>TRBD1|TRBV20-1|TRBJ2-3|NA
CSASDYYRGYYSDTQYF
TGCAGTGCTAGCGACTACTACAGGGGGTACTATTCAGATACGCAGTATTTT
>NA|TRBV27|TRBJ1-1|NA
CASAPRGGTEAFF
TGTGCCAGCGCACCCCGAGGGGGCACTGAAGCTTTCTTT
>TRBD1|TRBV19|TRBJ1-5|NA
CASSPGTVYQPQHF
TGTGCCAGTAGCCCAGGGACAGTTTATCAGCCCCAGCATTTT
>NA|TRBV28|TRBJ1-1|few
CASSFGNRNTEAFF
TGTGCCAGCAGTTTCGGGAATCGGAACACTGAAGCTTTCTTT
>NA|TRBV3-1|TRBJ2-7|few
CASSLRTCEQYF
TGTGCCAGCAGCCTCAGGACCTGCGAGCAGTACTTC
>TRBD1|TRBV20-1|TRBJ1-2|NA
CSAREGQGVGGYTF
TGCAGTGCTAGGGAGGGACAGGGCGTTGGAGGCTACACCTTC
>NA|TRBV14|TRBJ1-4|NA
CASSLRRTTNEKLFF
TGTGCCAGCAGTCTACGACGTACAACTAATGAAAAACTGTTTTTT
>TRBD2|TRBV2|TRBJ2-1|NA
CASRGGTSGGSSYNEQFF
TGTGCCAGCAGGGGAGGGACTAGCGGGGGAAGCTCCTACAATGAGCAGTTCTTC
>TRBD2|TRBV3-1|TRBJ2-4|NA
CASSQGTSVIQYF
TGTGCCAGCAGCCAAGGGACTAGCGTCATTCAGTACTTC
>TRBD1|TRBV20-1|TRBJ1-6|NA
CSARDFTGDSPLHF
TGCAGTGCTAGAGATTTTACAGGGGATTCACCCCTCCACTTT
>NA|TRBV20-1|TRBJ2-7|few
CSAFLQWGGRGYNEQYF
TGCAGTGCGTTCTTACAATGGGGGGGGCGAGGGTACAATGAGCAGTACTTC
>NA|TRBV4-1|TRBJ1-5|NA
CASSQAHRANQPQHF
TGCGCCAGCAGCCAAGCCCACAGGGCAAATCAGCCCCAGCATTTT
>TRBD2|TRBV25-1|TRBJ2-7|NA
CASSEFGTSGSSYNEQYF
TGTGCCAGCAGTGAATTTGGGACTAGCGGGAGCTCCTACAATGAGCAGTACTTC
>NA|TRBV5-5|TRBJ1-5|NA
CASSPRLGGPNQPQHF
TGTGCCAGCAGCCCCCGGCTCGGGGGGCCTAATCAGCCCCAGCATTTT
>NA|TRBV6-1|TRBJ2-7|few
CASTGSTLITPYEQYF
TGTGCCAGCACGGGATCTACTCTCATCACCCCCTACGAGCAGTACTTC
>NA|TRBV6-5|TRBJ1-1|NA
CATEPNRAVSTEAFF
TGTGCCACGGAGCCGAACAGGGCCGTGAGCACTGAAGCTTTCTTT
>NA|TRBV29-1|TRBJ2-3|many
CSVGGSDTQYF
TGCAGCGTTGGGGGCTCAGATACGCAGTATTTT
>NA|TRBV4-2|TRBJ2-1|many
CASSQDETNMYNEQFF
TGTGCCAGCAGCCAAGACGAGACTAACATGTACAATGAGCAGTTCTTC
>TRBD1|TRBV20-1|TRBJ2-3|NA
CSATGTGGDEADTQYF
TGCAGTGCTACGGGCACAGGGGGCGATGAGGCAGATACGCAGTATTTT
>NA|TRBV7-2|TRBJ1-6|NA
CASSLEGDFSPLHF
TGTGCCAGCAGCTTAGAAGGGGACTTTTCACCCCTCCACTTT
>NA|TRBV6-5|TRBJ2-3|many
CASSWGRTTDTQYF
TGTGCCAGCAGTTGGGGGAGAACGACAGATACGCAGTATTTT
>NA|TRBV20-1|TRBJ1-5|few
CSAMTGNQPQHF
TGCAGTGCTATGACAGGCAATCAGCCCCAGCATTTT
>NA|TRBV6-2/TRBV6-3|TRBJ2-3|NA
CASSYSTGRDTQYF
TGTGCCAGCAGTTACTCCACAGGGAGAGATACGCAGTATTTT
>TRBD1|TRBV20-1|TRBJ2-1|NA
CSARDLLGTGVNEQFF
TGCAGTGCTAGAGATCTGTTGGGGACAGGGGTCAATGAGCAGTTCTTC
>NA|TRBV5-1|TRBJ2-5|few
CASSSVKDWAQETQYF
TGCGCCAGCAGCTCGGTAAAAGATTGGGCCCAAGAGACCCAGTACTTC
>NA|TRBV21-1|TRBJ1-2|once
CASSNPGQGIYGYTF
TGTGCCAGCAGCAATCCGGGACAGGGAATCTATGGCTACACCTTC
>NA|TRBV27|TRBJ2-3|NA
CASSYGRLNTQYF
TGTGCCAGCAGTTACGGTCGGTTGAATACGCAGTATTTT
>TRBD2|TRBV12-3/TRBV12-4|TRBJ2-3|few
CASSLGGGEAQYF
TGTGCCAGCAGTTTAGGGGGGGGGGAGGCGCAGTATTTT
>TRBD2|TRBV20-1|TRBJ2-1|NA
CSAPGASGGQAQFF
TGCAGTGCCCCCGGGGCTAGCGGGGGACAGGCGCAGTTCTTC
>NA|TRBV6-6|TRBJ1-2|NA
CASNGKGGNYGYTF
TGTGCCAGCAACGGAAAGGGCGGTAACTATGGCTACACCTTC
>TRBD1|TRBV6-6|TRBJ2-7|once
CASRDWDRAYEQYF
TGTGCCAGCAGAGACTGGGACAGGGCCTACGAGCAGTACTTC
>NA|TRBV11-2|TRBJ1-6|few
CASSLDPLANSPLHF
TGTGCCAGCAGCTTAGACCCGTTGGCTAATTCACCCCTCCACTTT
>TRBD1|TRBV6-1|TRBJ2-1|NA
CASNSQRGHTNEQFF
TGTGCCAGCAACTCTCAAAGGGGGCACACCAATGAGCAGTTCTTC
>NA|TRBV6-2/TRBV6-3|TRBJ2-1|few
CASSYARKKANEQFF
TGTGCCAGCAGTTACGCTAGAAAGAAGGCTAATGAGCAGTTCTTC
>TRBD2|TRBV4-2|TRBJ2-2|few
CASSQDRPSGRALSNTGELFF
TGTGCCAGCAGCCAAGATAGGCCTAGCGGGAGGGCCCTATCGAACACCGGGGAGCTGTTTTTT
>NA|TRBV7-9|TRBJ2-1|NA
CASSHFDGAPYQETQFF
TGTGCCAGCAGCCATTTTGACGGGGCCCCTTACCAAGAGACCCAGTTCTTC
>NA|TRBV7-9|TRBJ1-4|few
CASSLTQGPNEKLFF
TGTGCCAGCAGCTTAACCCAGGGACCTAATGAAAAACTGTTTTTT